One sample yielded the 12 T cell receptor beta chains listed below, sequenced in a study of T cell responses to AZD1222 COVID-19 vaccine. Sequenced by immunoSEQ multiplex PCR; TCRdb stores in-frame clones only, minus some. The table lists approximately 170,000 clones, 92% of them singletons, with roughly 0.98% in the top ten. The sample in question was peripheral blood, obtained 28 days after the second AZD1222 dose. These TCRs come from an adult who received the AZD1222 COVID-19 vaccine.

The chain recombines TRBV3-1 (or the pseudogene TRBV3-2) with TRBJ2-1; 8 nucleotides agree with TRBD2. This CDR3 has 15 amino acids. In germline, CDR1 is LGHDT, CDR2 YNNKEL (reference sequence). The V segment lost 6 bases and the J segment 0 bases; nucleotides outside the gene matches: 4. The CDR3 loop reads CASRRAGVSYNEQFF. In DNA form, the CDR3 reads TGTGCCAGCAGACGAGCGGGGGTCTCCTACAATGAGCAGTTCTTC.

The CDR3 is CATSGGQGAQPQHF. The DNA for the CDR3 is TGTGCCACCAGCGGGGGACAGGGGGCTCAGCCCCAGCATTTT. The rearrangement links TRBV15 to TRBJ1-5, with TRBD1 matching over 12 bases. This CDR3 comprises 14 residues. V shed 5 bases, J shed 6 bases, and the junction held 2 bases outside the gene matches. CDR1 and CDR2 from the germline V gene are LNHNV and YYDKDF (reference sequence).

DNA for the CDR3: TGCGCCAGCAGCCAAGAGACGGGCAATAGCAATCAGCCCCAGCATTTT. Translating it yields CASSQETGNSNQPQHF. The chain links TRBV4-1 to TRBJ1-5; D gene unclear. Germline CDR1 reads MGHRA; CDR2 reads YSYEKL. Trimming took 0 bases from V and 0 from J, leaving 9 bases between them. This CDR3 comprises 16 residues.

The V and J genes are TRBV5-5 and TRBJ2-5, with TRBD2 identical over 7 bases. CDR3 size: 15 residues. V was pared by 4 bases and J by 2 bases, with 8 bases of the junction left unmatched. Germline loops: CDR1 SGHKS, CDR2 YYEKEE (reference sequence). CDR3 DNA: TGTGCCAGCAGCCCGAAGCGGGGAAATCAAGAGACCCAGTACTTC. As protein: CASSPKRGNQETQYF.

The chain carries TRBV3-1 (or the pseudogene TRBV3-2) and TRBJ1-2; D unresolved. CDR1 and CDR2 from the germline V gene are LGHDT and YNNKEL (reference sequence). Trimming took off 1 base at V and 7 bases at J, with 13 bases between the two ends. This CDR3 is built from 14 residues. Here the CDR3 DNA reads TGTGCCAGCAGCCAAGGGACGGAGTCTCGTGGCTACACCTTC. The encoded protein is CASSQGTESRGYTF.

The V gene is TRBV29-1, the J gene TRBJ2-3, with no clear D. The CDR3 runs 13 residues. V was shortened by 8 bases and J by 4 bases, with 16 bases between the two germline ends. Germline lookup yields CDR1 SQVTM and CDR2 ANQGSEA. CDR3 sequence: CSLRSSRSDTQYF. CDR3 coding DNA: TGCAGCTTAAGGAGCAGTAGGTCAGATACGCAGTATTTT.

The V gene is TRBV2, the J gene TRBJ2-3, with D perhaps given as TRBD1 or TRBD2 (5 bases each). Germline V gives CDR1 SNHLY, CDR2 FYNNEI. V was trimmed by 7 bases and J by 4 bases, leaving 15 bases between them. The CDR3 runs 14 residues. The CDR3 DNA reads TGTGCCAGCAACCTTCCCAGGGAGCCAGATACGCAGTATTTT. It translates to CASNLPREPDTQYF.

This rearrangement joins TRBV7-9 to TRBJ1-1; D is ambiguous. From germline, CDR1 is SEHNR and CDR2 FQNEAQ (reference sequence). The CDR3 covers 15 residues. V was clipped by 1 base and J by 2 bases, with 11 bases between them. The CDR3 DNA follows: TGTGCCAGCAGCTTAGGTGGAGCGCCAAACACTGAAGCTTTCTTT. Its protein is CASSLGGAPNTEAFF.

J is TRBJ1-1 and V is TRBV7-8, with D hard to call. CDR3 length equals 14 residues. Germline CDR1 and CDR2: SGHVS and FQNEAQ. The germline V and J ends were trimmed by 5 bases and 5 bases, with 15 bases remaining between them. CDR3 residues: CASSRSPGFTEAFF. CDR3 coding DNA: TGTGCCAGCAGCCGGAGTCCAGGCTTTACTGAAGCTTTCTTT.

This sequence joins TRBV6-5 and TRBJ1-1; 9 nucleotides line up with TRBD1. CDR3 length: 14 amino acids. Trimming took 10 bases from V and 5 from J; bases not matched to a gene: 11. Germline V lookup: CDR1 MNHEY, CDR2 SVGAGI. The CDR3 bases are TGTGCCACCCTTTACCAGACAGGGGGGACTGAAGCTTTCTTT. Its translation is CATLYQTGGTEAFF.

The chain carries TRBV4-2 and TRBJ1-2; 7 positions match TRBD1. Losses at the gene ends were 0 bases for V and 4 bases for J; bases not matched to a gene: 5. Per the germline V gene, CDR1 is LGHNA and CDR2 is YNFKEQ. There are 15 residues in the CDR3. CDR3 DNA: TGTGCCAGCAGCCAAGATAGACAGGGACTCTATGGCTACACCTTC. This sequence encodes CASSQDRQGLYGYTF.

The chain has TRBV3-1 (or the pseudogene TRBV3-2) and TRBJ1-4; 8 positions agree with TRBD1. CDR3 length: 19 amino acids. V lost 0 bases to trimming and J lost 7 bases; unmatched junction nucleotides: 16. Germline V gene sequence: CDR1 LGHDT, CDR2 YNNKEL (reference sequence). CDR3 amino acids: CASSQDLGTGGSLVEKLFF. In DNA form, the CDR3 reads TGTGCCAGCAGCCAAGATTTAGGGACAGGAGGAAGTTTGGTTGAAAAACTGTTTTTT.